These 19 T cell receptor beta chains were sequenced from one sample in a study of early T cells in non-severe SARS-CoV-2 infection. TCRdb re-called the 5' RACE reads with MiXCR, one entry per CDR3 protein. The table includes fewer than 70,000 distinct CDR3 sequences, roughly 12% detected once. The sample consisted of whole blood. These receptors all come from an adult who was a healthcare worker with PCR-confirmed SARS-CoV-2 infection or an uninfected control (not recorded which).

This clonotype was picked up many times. CDR3 DNA sequence: TGTGCCAGCAGCCCGTTTGAGACAGGGATAGGAGCTGAAGCTTTCTTT. As protein: CASSPFETGIGAEAFF. This chain links TRBV7-2 with TRBJ1-1; TRBD1 agrees at 7 bases. Unmatched junction bases numbered 15, after V lost 5 bases and J lost 6 bases. Germline V gene sequence: CDR1 SGHTA, CDR2 FQGNSA. CDR3 length: 16 amino acids.

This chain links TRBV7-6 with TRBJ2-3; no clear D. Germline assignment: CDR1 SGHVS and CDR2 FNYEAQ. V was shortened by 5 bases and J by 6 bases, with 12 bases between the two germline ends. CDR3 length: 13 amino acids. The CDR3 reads CASSPLEGDTQYF. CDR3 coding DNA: TGTGCCAGCAGCCCACTGGAAGGGGATACGCAGTATTTT.

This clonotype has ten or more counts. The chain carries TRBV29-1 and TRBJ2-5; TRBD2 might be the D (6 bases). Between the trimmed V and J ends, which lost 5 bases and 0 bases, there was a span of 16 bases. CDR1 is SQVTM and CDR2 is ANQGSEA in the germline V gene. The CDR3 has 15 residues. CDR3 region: CSVWGDGGYQETQYF. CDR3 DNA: TGCAGCGTTTGGGGGGACGGAGGCTACCAAGAGACCCAGTACTTC.

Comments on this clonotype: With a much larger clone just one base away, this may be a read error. CDR3 in amino acids: CASSQCRGLNTEAFF. The CDR3 region has the DNA TGTGCCAGCAGCCAATGCAGGGGCCTGAACACTGAAGCTTTCTTT. The chain links TRBV3-1 to TRBJ1-1, with a possible D match to TRBD1 (6 bases). The CDR3 totals 15 residues. Between the trimmed V and J ends, which lost 2 bases and 0 bases, there was a span of 10 bases. Germline lookup yields CDR1 LGHDT and CDR2 YNNKEL (reference sequence).

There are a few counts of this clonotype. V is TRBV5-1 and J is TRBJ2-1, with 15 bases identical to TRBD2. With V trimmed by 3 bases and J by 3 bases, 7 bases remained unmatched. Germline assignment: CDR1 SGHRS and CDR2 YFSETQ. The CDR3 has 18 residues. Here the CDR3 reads CASSWRTSGGADYNEQFF. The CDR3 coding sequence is TGCGCCAGCAGCTGGCGGACTAGCGGGGGGGCCGACTACAATGAGCAGTTCTTC.

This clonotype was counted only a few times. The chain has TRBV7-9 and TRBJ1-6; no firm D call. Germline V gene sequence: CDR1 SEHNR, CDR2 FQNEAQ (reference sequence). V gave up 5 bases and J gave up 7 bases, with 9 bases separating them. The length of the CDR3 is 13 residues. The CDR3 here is CASSRWRNSPLHF. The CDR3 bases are TGTGCCAGCAGCCGGTGGCGAAATTCACCCCTCCACTTT.

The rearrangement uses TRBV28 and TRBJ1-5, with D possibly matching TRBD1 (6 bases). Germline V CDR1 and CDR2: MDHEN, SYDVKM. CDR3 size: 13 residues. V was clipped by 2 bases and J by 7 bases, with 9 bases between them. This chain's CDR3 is CASSLPGAQPQHF. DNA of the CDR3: TGTGCCAGCAGTTTACCGGGGGCACAGCCCCAGCATTTT.

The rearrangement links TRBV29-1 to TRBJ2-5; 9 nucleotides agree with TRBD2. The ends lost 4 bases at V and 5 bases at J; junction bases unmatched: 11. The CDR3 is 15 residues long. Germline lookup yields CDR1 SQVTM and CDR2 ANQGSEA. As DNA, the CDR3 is TGCAGCGTTGTGGGCGGGAGGGAGACCCTTGAGACCCAGTACTTC. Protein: CSVVGGRETLETQYF. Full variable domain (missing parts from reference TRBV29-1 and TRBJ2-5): SAVISQKPSRDICQRGTSLTIQCQVDSQVTMMFWYRQQPGQSLTLIATANQGSEATYESGFVIDKFPISRPNLTFSTLTVSNMSPEDSSIYLCSVVGGRETLETQYFGPGTRLLVL.

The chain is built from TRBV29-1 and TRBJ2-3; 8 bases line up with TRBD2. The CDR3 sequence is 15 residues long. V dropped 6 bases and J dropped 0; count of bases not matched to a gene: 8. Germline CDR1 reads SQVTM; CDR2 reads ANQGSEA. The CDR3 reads CSVLGLAASTDTQYF. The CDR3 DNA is TGCAGCGTGTTAGGACTAGCCGCTAGCACAGATACGCAGTATTTT.

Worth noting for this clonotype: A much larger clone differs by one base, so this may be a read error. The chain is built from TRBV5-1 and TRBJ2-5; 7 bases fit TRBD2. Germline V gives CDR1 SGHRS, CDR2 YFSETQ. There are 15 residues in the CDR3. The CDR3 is CAGSPSGDGRETQYF. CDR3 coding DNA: TGCGCCGGCAGCCCGAGCGGGGACGGGCGAGAGACCCAGTACTTC.

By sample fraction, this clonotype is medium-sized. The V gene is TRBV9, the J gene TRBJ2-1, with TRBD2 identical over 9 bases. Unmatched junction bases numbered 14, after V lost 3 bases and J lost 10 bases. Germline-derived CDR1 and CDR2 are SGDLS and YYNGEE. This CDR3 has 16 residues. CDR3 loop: CASSALVVAGVQEQFF. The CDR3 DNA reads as TGTGCCAGCAGCGCCCTGGTGGTAGCGGGAGTGCAGGAGCAGTTCTTC.

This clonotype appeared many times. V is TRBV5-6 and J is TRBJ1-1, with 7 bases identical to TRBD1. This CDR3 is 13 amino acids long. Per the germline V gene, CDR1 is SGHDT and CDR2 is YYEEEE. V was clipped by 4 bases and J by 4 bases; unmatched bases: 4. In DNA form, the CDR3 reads TGTGCCAGCAGCATATCAGGGGGCACTGAAGCTTTCTTT. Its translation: CASSISGGTEAFF.

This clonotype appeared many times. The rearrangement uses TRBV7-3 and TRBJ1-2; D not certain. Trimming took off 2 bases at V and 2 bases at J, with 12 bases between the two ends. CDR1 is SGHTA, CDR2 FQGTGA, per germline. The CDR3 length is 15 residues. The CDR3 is CASSLAVSGNYGYTF. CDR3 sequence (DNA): TGTGCCAGCAGCTTAGCAGTTTCCGGGAACTATGGCTACACCTTC.

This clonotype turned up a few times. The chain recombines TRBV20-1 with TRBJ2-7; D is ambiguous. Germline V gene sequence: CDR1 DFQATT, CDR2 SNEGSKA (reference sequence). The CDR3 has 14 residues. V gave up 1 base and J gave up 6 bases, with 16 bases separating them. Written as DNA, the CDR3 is TGCAGTGCTAGAGCCCCGATTGGGGTAGCCGAGCAGTACTTC. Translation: CSARAPIGVAEQYF.

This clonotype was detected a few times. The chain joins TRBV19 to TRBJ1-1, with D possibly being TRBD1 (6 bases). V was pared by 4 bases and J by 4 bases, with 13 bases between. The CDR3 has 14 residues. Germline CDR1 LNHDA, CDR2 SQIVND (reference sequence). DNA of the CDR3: TGTGCCAGTAGTAGTCTACAGGGTCCCACTGAAGCTTTCTTT. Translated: CASSSLQGPTEAFF.

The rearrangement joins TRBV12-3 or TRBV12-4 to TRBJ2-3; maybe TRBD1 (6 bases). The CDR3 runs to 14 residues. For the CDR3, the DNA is TGTGCTTCTTCAAACAGGGCGGCCACAGATACGCAGTATTTT. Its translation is CASSNRAATDTQYF.

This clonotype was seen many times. The CDR3 DNA follows: TGCGCCAGCAGCCCCCGGGACAGGGACCTCTCGAGTGGCTACACCTTC. Protein: CASSPRDRDLSSGYTF. This sequence joins TRBV5-1 and TRBJ1-2; 9 bases are shared with TRBD1. With 4 bases clipped from V and 7 bases from J, the junction kept 14 bases outside the gene matches. CDR1 is SGHRS and CDR2 is YFSETQ in the germline V gene. The CDR3 has 16 amino acids. The full variable domain, its missing parts supplied by reference TRBV5-1 and TRBJ1-2, is KAGVTQTPRYLIKTRGQQVTLSCSPISGHRSVSWYQQTPGQGLQFLFEYFSETQRNKGNFPGRFSGRQFSNSRSEMNVSTLELGDSALYLCASSPRDRDLSSGYTFGSGTRLTVV.

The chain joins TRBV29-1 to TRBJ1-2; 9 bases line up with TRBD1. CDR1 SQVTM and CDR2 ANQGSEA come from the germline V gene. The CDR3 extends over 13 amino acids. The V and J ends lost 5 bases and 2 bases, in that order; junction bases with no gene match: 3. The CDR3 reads CSVSDRGNYGYTF. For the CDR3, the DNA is TGCAGCGTTTCGGACAGGGGCAACTATGGCTACACCTTC.

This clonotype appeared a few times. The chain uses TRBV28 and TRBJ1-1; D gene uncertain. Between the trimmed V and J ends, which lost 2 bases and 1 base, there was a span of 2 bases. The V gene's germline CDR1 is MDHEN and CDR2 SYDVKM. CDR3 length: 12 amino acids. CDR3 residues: CASSLRNTEAFF. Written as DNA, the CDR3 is TGTGCCAGCAGTTTAAGGAACACTGAAGCTTTCTTT.